These 15 T cell receptor beta chains originate from one sample sequenced in a study of Ad26.COV2.S vaccination and SARS-CoV-2 variants. Treatment specified: some 20 received Ad26.COV2.S at low or high dose, single or two shots; 5 received placebo; per-sample allocation not given. Vaccine and placebo recipients were sampled on day 63 after the first injection. Clones were sequenced by immunoSEQ multiplex PCR, and TCRdb holds only the in-frame ones, with some missing. The table includes about 350,000 clones, less than 90% detected once. The specimen comprised peripheral blood, sampled in a trial of Ad26.COV2.S vaccine versus placebo. All receptors come from a person between 18 and 60 years old who received the Ad26.COV2.S COVID-19 vaccine or a placebo.

A single count supports this clone. The chain links TRBV19 to TRBJ1-4; D is undetermined. Trimming took off 3 bases at V and 8 bases at J, with 13 bases between the two ends. This CDR3 spans 14 amino acids. Germline-derived CDR1 and CDR2 are LNHDA and SQIVND (reference sequence). The chain's CDR3 is CASSMGQIPEKLFF. Written as DNA, the CDR3 is TGTGCCAGTAGTATGGGTCAGATCCCCGAAAAACTGTTTTTT.

The chain carries TRBV5-1 and TRBJ1-6; 9 nucleotides align to TRBD1. The J segment lost 10 bases and the V segment lost 0 bases, leaving 5 bases of the junction unmatched. The CDR3 spans 15 residues. Germline CDR1 is SGHRS and CDR2 is YFSETQ. CDR3 loop: CASSLAGQGSSPLHF. In nucleotides, the CDR3 is TGCGCCAGCAGCTTGGCCGGACAGGGGAGCTCACCCCTCCACTTT.

The gene calls are TRBV18 and TRBJ2-7; a weak D match, TRBD1 (5 bases). Trimming cost V 3 bases and J 2 bases, with 11 bases left between them. CDR3 length: 14 residues. CDR1 and CDR2 (germline): KGHSH, LQKENI. As DNA, the CDR3 is TGTGCCAGCTCACCCGGCAGGGTCACCTACGAGCAGTACTTC. Its translation: CASSPGRVTYEQYF.

This CDR3 reads CASSSHRDNQPQHF. In nucleotides, the CDR3 is TGTGCCAGCAGTTCCCACAGGGACAATCAGCCCCAGCATTTT. This chain uses TRBV6-2 or TRBV6-3 with TRBJ1-5, with a possible D match to TRBD1 (6 bases). The CDR3 is made up of 14 amino acids. Per germline, CDR1 MNHEY and CDR2 SVGEGT. The germline V and J ends were trimmed by 4 bases and 3 bases, with 10 bases remaining between them.

The sample holds one count of this clone. The V gene is TRBV7-9, the J gene TRBJ2-2; 11 bases line up with TRBD2. V trimming: 4 bases; J trimming: 2 bases; junction bases outside the gene matches: 9. From germline, CDR1 is SEHNR and CDR2 FQNEAQ (reference sequence). This CDR3 is 18 amino acids long. Here the CDR3 DNA reads TGTGCCAGCAGCTCCAGACTAGCGGGGCGGGCCAACACCGGGGAGCTGTTTTTT. This codes for CASSSRLAGRANTGELFF.

The rearrangement joins TRBV2 to TRBJ2-1; a weak D match, TRBD1 (5 bases). Trimming removed 0 bases from V and 10 bases from J, with 13 bases in between. The CDR3 runs 14 residues. Looked up from germline, CDR1 is SNHLY and CDR2 is FYNNEI. The CDR3 DNA follows: TGTGCCAGCAGTGAAGCAAAGGGGTCGGCGGAGCAGTTCTTC. Its protein product is CASSEAKGSAEQFF. The entire variable domain, with the rest obtained from reference TRBV2 and TRBJ2-1, is as follows: EPEVTQTPSHQVTQMGQEVILRCVPISNHLYFYWYRQILGQKVEFLVSFYNNEISEKSEIFDDQFSVERPDGSNFTLKIRSTKLEDSAMYFCASSEAKGSAEQFFGPGTRLTVL.

This clone was detected a few times. V is TRBV30 and J is TRBJ1-6; TRBD1 might be the D (5 bases). This CDR3 region has 12 residues. Germline CDR1 is GTSNPN and CDR2 is SVGIG (reference sequence). The V and J ends lost 6 bases and 11 bases respectively, with 14 bases between them. The DNA of the CDR3 is TGTGCCTGTCGGCAGGGTCCGACACCCCTCCACTTT. As protein: CACRQGPTPLHF.

Notes on this clone: The sample has other DNA sequences that encode this CDR3 too. The chain has TRBV19 and TRBJ2-7; D gene ambiguous. This CDR3 is 15 amino acids long. V lost 4 bases, J lost 5 bases, and 18 bases lay in between. Germline CDR1 LNHDA, CDR2 SQIVND (reference sequence). The CDR3 sequence: CASSTGDWGFHEQYF. CDR3 coding DNA: TGTGCCAGTAGTACGGGCGATTGGGGTTTCCACGAGCAGTACTTC.

The J gene is TRBJ1-2, the V gene TRBV24-1; D not certain. The length of the CDR3 is 14 residues. Trimming cost V 2 bases and J 3 bases, with 9 bases left between them. From germline, CDR1 is KGHDR and CDR2 SFDVKD. The CDR3 sequence is CATSDYTVYYGYTF. The CDR3 bases are TGTGCCACCAGTGATTACACAGTCTACTATGGCTACACCTTC.

This chain joins TRBV7-2 and TRBJ2-3; D call uncertain. V shed 0 bases and J shed 1 base, with 5 bases lying between them. Germline CDR1 reads SGHTA; CDR2 reads FQGNSA. The CDR3 covers 14 residues. CDR3 in DNA: TGTGCCAGCAGCTTAGCTGTCGGCACAGATACGCAGTATTTT. Protein product: CASSLAVGTDTQYF.

This clone was found once. This chain links TRBV5-1 with TRBJ2-2; a possible D gene is TRBD1 (5 bases). Trimming took 3 bases from V and 4 from J, leaving 10 bases between them. The germline V gene encodes CDR1 SGHRS and CDR2 YFSETQ. The CDR3 has 14 amino acids. Here the CDR3 reads CASSSRVSTGELFF. The CDR3 region has the DNA TGCGCCAGCAGCTCCAGGGTCAGCACCGGGGAGCTGTTTTTT.

The V gene is TRBV5-1, the J gene TRBJ1-6; 9 positions match TRBD1. Trimming took 3 bases from V and 0 from J; bases not matched to a gene: 1. The CDR3 extends over 16 amino acids. Germline V lookup: CDR1 SGHRS, CDR2 YFSETQ. The CDR3 region is CASSSGQGSYNSPLHF. CDR3 in DNA: TGCGCCAGCAGCTCGGGACAGGGCTCCTATAATTCACCCCTCCACTTT. The complete variable domain, with remaining parts taken from reference TRBV5-1 and TRBJ1-6, reads KAGVTQTPRYLIKTRGQQVTLSCSPISGHRSVSWYQQTPGQGLQFLFEYFSETQRNKGNFPGRFSGRQFSNSRSEMNVSTLELGDSALYLCASSSGQGSYNSPLHFGNGTRLTVT.

The gene calls are TRBV7-3 and TRBJ2-2; 11 bases match TRBD1. This CDR3 is built from 15 residues. V gave up 5 bases and J gave up 8 bases; unmatched junction bases: 7. Germline V gene lookup returns CDR1 SGHTA and CDR2 FQGTGA. The CDR3 region has the DNA TGTGCCAGCAGCCAAGGACAGGGGGCACCGGGGGAGCTGTTTTTT. It is translated as CASSQGQGAPGELFF.

V gene TRBV6-4 combines with J gene TRBJ2-3, with 9 bases matching TRBD1. The germline V gene encodes CDR1 MRHNA and CDR2 SNTAGT. V gave up 10 bases and J gave up 3 bases; unmatched junction bases: 11. The CDR3 length is 15 residues. The CDR3, as DNA: TGTGCCACCTCGCTCGGGACAGGGTCTACAGATACGCAGTATTTT. Its translation: CATSLGTGSTDTQYF.

The chain employs TRBV10-3 and TRBJ2-7; TRBD2 matches 9 bases. V was clipped by 0 bases and J by 5 bases; unmatched bases: 5. Germline CDR1 and CDR2: ENHRY and SYGVKD. The CDR3 sequence is 15 residues long. The CDR3 DNA is TGTGCCATCAGTGAGTCTGGCGGGAGGGCCCACGAGCAGTACTTC. Protein sequence: CAISESGGRAHEQYF.